This entry lists 27 T cell receptor beta chains sequenced from one sample in a study of radiation and T cells in renal cell carcinoma. Sequenced by immunoSEQ multiplex PCR; TCRdb stores in-frame clones only, minus some. This sample has about 86,000 clones, with about 85% found just once. The time point was: blood 4 weeks post-SBRT, at nephrectomy. Described treatment: 15 Gy SBRT to primary tumor, nephrectomy 4 weeks later. The sequences come from blood, collected from a patient whose treatment included radiotherapy and nephrectomy. The source of these receptors is a man in his fifties with renal cell carcinoma.

The chain has TRBV9 and TRBJ1-2; TRBD1 matches 7 bases. The CDR3 has 18 amino acids. The J segment lost 6 bases and the V segment lost 0 bases, leaving 17 bases of the junction unmatched. The germline V gene has CDR1 SGDLS and CDR2 YYNGEE. CDR3 residues: CASSVATRGRRSADGYTF. The CDR3 DNA sequence: TGTGCCAGCAGCGTAGCTACAAGGGGGCGAAGATCTGCTGATGGCTACACCTTC. The full variable domain, completed using reference TRBV9 and TRBJ1-2, is DSGVTQTPKHLITATGQRVTLRCSPRSGDLSVYWYQQSLDQGLQFLIQYYNGEERAKGNILERFSAQQFPDLHSELNLSSLELGDSALYFCASSVATRGRRSADGYTFGSGTRLTVV.

This sequence joins TRBV11-2 and TRBJ1-5; TRBD1 is a possible D gene (5 bases). The CDR3 consists of 15 residues. Trimming removed 1 base from V and 7 bases from J, with 14 bases in between. The germline gives CDR1 SGHAT, CDR2 FQNNGV. The chain's CDR3 is CASSLGRAGTQPQHF. The CDR3 region has the DNA TGTGCCAGCAGCTTAGGTCGGGCCGGGACCCAGCCCCAGCATTTT.

The chain couples TRBV13 to TRBJ2-7; 8 bases are shared with TRBD1. This CDR3 region has 15 residues. The trim removed 3 bases at V and 2 bases at J, leaving 6 bases unmatched. CDR1 is PRHDT, CDR2 FYEKMQ, per germline (reference sequence). CDR3 DNA: TGTGCCAGCAGCTTGGGACAGGCACTAACCTACGAGCAGTACTTC. Translating it yields CASSLGQALTYEQYF.

The chain combines TRBV6-5 with TRBJ1-3; TRBD1 might be the D (6 bases). Trimming left V 6 bases short and J 0 bases short, with 12 bases between. Germline CDR1 reads MNHEY; CDR2 reads SVGAGI. The CDR3 consists of 15 residues. CDR3 sequence: CASSRWTDSGNTIYF. DNA for the CDR3: TGTGCCAGCAGCCGTTGGACAGACTCTGGAAACACCATATATTTT.

The chain links TRBV14 to TRBJ2-7; a possible D gene is TRBD1 (6 bases). This CDR3 region has 13 residues. The V and J ends lost 2 bases and 3 bases respectively, with 8 bases between them. Germline V CDR1 and CDR2: SGHDN, FVKESK. In DNA form, the CDR3 reads TGTGCCAGCAGCCAACAACAGGGCTACGAGCAGTACTTC. Translating gives CASSQQQGYEQYF.

The chain has TRBV10-3 and TRBJ2-2, with TRBD2 matching 16 bases. The CDR3 has 18 amino acids. The V segment lost 4 bases and the J segment 4 bases; nucleotides outside the gene matches: 6. From germline, CDR1 is ENHRY and CDR2 SYGVKD. CDR3 DNA sequence: TGTGCCATCAGTGCGGGACTAGCGGGAGGGCGGAGCACCGGGGAGCTGTTTTTT. Amino acids: CAISAGLAGGRSTGELFF.

The chain has TRBV18 and TRBJ2-1; 8 nucleotides align to TRBD1. The trim removed 3 bases at V and 15 bases at J, leaving 4 bases unmatched. From germline, CDR1 is KGHSH and CDR2 LQKENI. CDR3 length equals 11 residues. The CDR3 here is CASSPDRVLFF. The CDR3 region has the DNA TGTGCCAGCTCACCGGACAGGGTCCTGTTCTTC.

V and J are TRBV6-1 and TRBJ1-1; D unclear. The CDR3 covers 13 residues. Germline CDR1 and CDR2: MNHNS and SASEGT. V lost 6 bases to trimming and J lost 0 bases, with 8 bases between them. This CDR3 is CASRETLNTEAFF. The DNA for the CDR3 is TGTGCCAGCAGGGAAACCTTGAACACTGAAGCTTTCTTT.

V usage is TRBV5-1 and J usage is TRBJ2-1; TRBD2 might be the D (6 bases). Germline CDR1 and CDR2: SGHRS and YFSETQ. V gave up 0 bases and J gave up 6 bases, with 10 bases separating them. This CDR3 spans 14 amino acids. The CDR3 loop reads CASSLGLDPNEQFF. CDR3 bases: TGCGCCAGCAGCTTGGGACTAGACCCCAATGAGCAGTTCTTC.

The rearrangement links TRBV7-3 to TRBJ2-2; perhaps TRBD1 as D (5 bases). V shed 2 bases and J shed 2 bases, with 9 bases lying between them. The CDR3 is made up of 15 amino acids. CDR1 SGHTA and CDR2 FQGTGA come from the germline V gene. CDR3 in amino acids: CASSLQGANTGELFF. CDR3 nucleotide sequence: TGTGCCAGCAGCTTACAAGGGGCCAACACCGGGGAGCTGTTTTTT.

This clone was seen just once. The genes are TRBV6-6 and TRBJ2-7, with 8 bases fitting TRBD2. CDR3 length equals 15 residues. The ends lost 4 bases at V and 2 bases at J; junction bases unmatched: 7. Germline V gene data show CDR1 as MNHNY and CDR2 as SVGAGI (reference sequence). The CDR3 here is CASSSPGLGTYEQYF. CDR3 bases: TGTGCCAGCAGTTCACCGGGACTAGGGACCTACGAGCAGTACTTC.

CDR3 loop: CASSEDGPANYGYTF. The CDR3 DNA follows: TGTGCCAGCAGTGAAGATGGGCCAGCTAACTATGGCTACACCTTC. The chain carries TRBV2 and TRBJ1-2; D not resolved. Trimming left V 1 base short and J 0 bases short, with 9 bases between. Germline CDR1 SNHLY, CDR2 FYNNEI. The CDR3 consists of 15 residues.

This clone was seen just once. This sequence joins TRBV11-3 and TRBJ2-5; 8 bases are a match to TRBD2. Germline lookup yields CDR1 SGHNT and CDR2 YENEEA. Germline trimming cut 5 bases from V and 5 bases from J; bases unmatched to any gene: 7. The CDR3 contains 14 residues. Written as DNA, the CDR3 is TGTGCCAGCAGCCCCACGGGGGGGGAGGAGACCCAGTACTTC. As protein: CASSPTGGEETQYF.

The CDR3 DNA follows: TGTGCCAGCAGCCAACTAGCGGGGGGGCCAACAGATACGCAGTATTTT. Its translation is CASSQLAGGPTDTQYF. This rearrangement joins TRBV7-9 to TRBJ2-3; 13 bases are a match to TRBD2. Germline CDR1 SEHNR, CDR2 FQNEAQ (reference sequence). Trimming removed 5 bases from V and 3 bases from J; junction bases left unmatched: 5. The CDR3 covers 16 residues. The full variable domain, completed using reference TRBV7-9 and TRBJ2-3, is DTGVSQNPRHKITKRGQNVTFRCDPISEHNRLYWYRQTLGQGPEFLTYFQNEAQLEKSRLLSDRFSAERPKGSFSTLEIQRTEQGDSAMYLCASSQLAGGPTDTQYFGPGTRLTVL.

This clone was found once. The chain combines TRBV18 with TRBJ1-2, with no clear D. Trimming removed 4 bases at V and 3 bases at J, with 6 bases between. There are 12 residues in the CDR3. Germline V gene lookup returns CDR1 KGHSH and CDR2 LQKENI. CDR3 amino acids: CASSREDYGYTF. In DNA form, the CDR3 reads TGTGCCAGCTCACGGGAAGACTATGGCTACACCTTC. The entire variable domain, with the rest obtained from reference TRBV18 and TRBJ1-2, is as follows: NAGVMQNPRHLVRRRGQEARLRCSPMKGHSHVYWYRQLPEEGLKFMVYLQKENIIDESGMPKERFSAEFPKEGPSILRIQQVVRGDSAAYFCASSREDYGYTFGSGTRLTVV.

The chain carries TRBV4-2 and TRBJ2-3; D is unclear. Germline V gene data show CDR1 as LGHNA and CDR2 as YNFKEQ. V lost 0 bases to trimming and J lost 7 bases, with 14 bases between them. The CDR3 is made up of 15 amino acids. CDR3 nucleotides: TGTGCCAGCAGCCAAGATATGGGCCAGCTATATACGCAGTATTTT. The encoded protein is CASSQDMGQLYTQYF.

J is TRBJ2-2 and V is TRBV28; no definite D call. CDR3 length equals 12 residues. Looked up from germline, CDR1 is MDHEN and CDR2 is SYDVKM. Trimming removed 4 bases from V and 7 bases from J, with 7 bases in between. CDR3 protein: CASSSDGGELFF. Written as DNA, the CDR3 is TGTGCCAGCAGTTCTGACGGCGGGGAGCTGTTTTTT.

DNA of the CDR3: TGTGCCTGCGGACGGGAGGGTTCCGGGTATGGCTACACCTTC. Protein: CACGREGSGYGYTF. The chain has TRBV30 and TRBJ1-2, with D uncertain. Trimming took off 6 bases at V and 5 bases at J, with 19 bases between the two ends. Germline V gene data show CDR1 as GTSNPN and CDR2 as SVGIG (reference sequence). CDR3 length: 14 amino acids.

The chain joins TRBV4-3 to TRBJ1-1, with 11 bases aligning to TRBD1. Germline CDR1 LGHNA, CDR2 YSLEER. V was clipped by 0 bases and J by 0 bases; unmatched bases: 3. The CDR3 runs 17 residues. The CDR3 coding sequence is TGCGCCAGCAGCCAAGACGGGACAGGGGGTTTGAACACTGAAGCTTTCTTT. Its translation is CASSQDGTGGLNTEAFF.

This clone showed up just a few times. Other DNA sequences within the sample encode an identical CDR3. The chain joins TRBV7-9 to TRBJ1-6, with D perhaps TRBD1 (5 bases). The germline V gene has CDR1 SEHNR and CDR2 FQNEAQ (reference sequence). With 3 bases removed from V and 3 bases from J, the gap between germline ends came to 6 bases. The CDR3 loop spans 14 amino acids. This CDR3 is CASSLQGYNSPLHF. In DNA, the CDR3 is TGTGCCAGCAGCTTGCAGGGCTATAATTCACCCCTCCACTTT.

The chain links TRBV5-4 to TRBJ2-7; no firm D call. The germline CDR1 and CDR2 sequences are SGHNT and YYREEE (reference sequence). Trimming took 1 base from V and 6 from J, leaving 17 bases between them. This CDR3 contains 15 residues. CDR3: CASSLSKGQGSEQYF. In nucleotides, the CDR3 is TGTGCCAGCAGCTTGAGCAAGGGTCAAGGTTCCGAGCAGTACTTC.

CDR3 residues: CASSGSGNTEAFF. DNA of the CDR3: TGTGCCAGCTCAGGCTCAGGGAACACTGAAGCTTTCTTT. This chain uses TRBV18 with TRBJ1-1; no clear D. The V end was cut by 5 bases, the J end by 1 base, with 8 bases between. In germline, CDR1 is KGHSH, CDR2 LQKENI. The CDR3 spans 13 residues.

This clone has a single count. The genes are TRBV19 and TRBJ2-7; D unclear. The CDR3 length is 12 residues. V was clipped by 6 bases and J by 0 bases, with 6 bases between them. Germline CDR1 and CDR2: LNHDA and SQIVND (reference sequence). CDR3 sequence (DNA): TGTGCCAGTAGCAGGAGCTCCTACGAGCAGTACTTC. It yields the protein CASSRSSYEQYF.

The chain couples TRBV9 to TRBJ1-3; D is uncertain. V gave up 4 bases and J gave up 2 bases, with 10 bases separating them. Germline V gene sequence: CDR1 SGDLS, CDR2 YYNGEE. CDR3 length: 14 amino acids. CDR3 DNA sequence: TGTGCCAGCAGCCCGGACGGGGCTGGAAACACCATATATTTT. Amino acids: CASSPDGAGNTIYF.

V gene TRBV10-2 combines with J gene TRBJ1-5, with 11 nucleotides matching TRBD1. Per the germline V gene, CDR1 is WSHSY and CDR2 is SAAADI. The CDR3 is made up of 17 amino acids. V shed 10 bases, J shed 1 base, and the junction held 12 bases outside the gene matches. In nucleotides, the CDR3 is TGCGCCAACCGGACAGGGGGCACGGTCTTGAGCAATCAGCCCCAGCATTTT. Its protein product is CANRTGGTVLSNQPQHF.

The chain has TRBV6-1 and TRBJ1-4; tentative D call: TRBD1 (6 bases). The germline V and J ends were trimmed by 6 bases and 4 bases, with 15 bases remaining between them. Germline V gene data show CDR1 as MNHNS and CDR2 as SASEGT. The CDR3 covers 15 residues. The CDR3 DNA is TGTGCCAGCAGGAGTGTGGGACACCGTAATGAAAAACTGTTTTTT. Translated, it gives CASRSVGHRNEKLFF.

The rearrangement links TRBV18 to TRBJ2-1, with TRBD1 matching 10 bases. The CDR3 consists of 14 residues. The trim removed 2 bases at V and 8 bases at J, leaving 3 bases unmatched. CDR1 is KGHSH and CDR2 is LQKENI in the germline V gene. CDR3 DNA: TGTGCCAGCTCACCAGGGACAGGGGTTCATGAGCAGTTCTTC. It yields the protein CASSPGTGVHEQFF.